This T cell receptor (beta chain) was captured by sequencing in a study of T cells in Graves' hyperthyroidism and ophthalmopathy. In patients aged 18 to 65, hyperthyroidism was newly diagnosed, with duration under 2 months. The ends lost 2 bases at V and 9 bases at J; junction bases unmatched: 12. Per germline, CDR1 ENHRY and CDR2 SYGVKD. This CDR3 contains 15 residues. Amplification of TCR beta CDR3 regions was performed using RNA transcripts as template. HTBI primers were the set used in a first-round RT-PCR of the TCR CDR3. In TCRdb, the multiplex PCR reads were re-called with MiXCR into one record per CDR3 protein. The sample yields almost 600,000 distinct CDR3 sequences, approximately 44% seen once.

The chain couples TRBV10-3 to TRBJ2-5; 7 positions agree with TRBD1. The clonotype originates from a young woman with Graves' hyperthyroidism. Sequenced input: peripheral blood or thyroid tissue (not recorded which). CDR3 loop: CAISEKSQGYQPQYF. CDR3 sequence (DNA): TGTGCCATCAGTGAGAAGTCACAGGGGTATCAGCCCCAGTACTTC.